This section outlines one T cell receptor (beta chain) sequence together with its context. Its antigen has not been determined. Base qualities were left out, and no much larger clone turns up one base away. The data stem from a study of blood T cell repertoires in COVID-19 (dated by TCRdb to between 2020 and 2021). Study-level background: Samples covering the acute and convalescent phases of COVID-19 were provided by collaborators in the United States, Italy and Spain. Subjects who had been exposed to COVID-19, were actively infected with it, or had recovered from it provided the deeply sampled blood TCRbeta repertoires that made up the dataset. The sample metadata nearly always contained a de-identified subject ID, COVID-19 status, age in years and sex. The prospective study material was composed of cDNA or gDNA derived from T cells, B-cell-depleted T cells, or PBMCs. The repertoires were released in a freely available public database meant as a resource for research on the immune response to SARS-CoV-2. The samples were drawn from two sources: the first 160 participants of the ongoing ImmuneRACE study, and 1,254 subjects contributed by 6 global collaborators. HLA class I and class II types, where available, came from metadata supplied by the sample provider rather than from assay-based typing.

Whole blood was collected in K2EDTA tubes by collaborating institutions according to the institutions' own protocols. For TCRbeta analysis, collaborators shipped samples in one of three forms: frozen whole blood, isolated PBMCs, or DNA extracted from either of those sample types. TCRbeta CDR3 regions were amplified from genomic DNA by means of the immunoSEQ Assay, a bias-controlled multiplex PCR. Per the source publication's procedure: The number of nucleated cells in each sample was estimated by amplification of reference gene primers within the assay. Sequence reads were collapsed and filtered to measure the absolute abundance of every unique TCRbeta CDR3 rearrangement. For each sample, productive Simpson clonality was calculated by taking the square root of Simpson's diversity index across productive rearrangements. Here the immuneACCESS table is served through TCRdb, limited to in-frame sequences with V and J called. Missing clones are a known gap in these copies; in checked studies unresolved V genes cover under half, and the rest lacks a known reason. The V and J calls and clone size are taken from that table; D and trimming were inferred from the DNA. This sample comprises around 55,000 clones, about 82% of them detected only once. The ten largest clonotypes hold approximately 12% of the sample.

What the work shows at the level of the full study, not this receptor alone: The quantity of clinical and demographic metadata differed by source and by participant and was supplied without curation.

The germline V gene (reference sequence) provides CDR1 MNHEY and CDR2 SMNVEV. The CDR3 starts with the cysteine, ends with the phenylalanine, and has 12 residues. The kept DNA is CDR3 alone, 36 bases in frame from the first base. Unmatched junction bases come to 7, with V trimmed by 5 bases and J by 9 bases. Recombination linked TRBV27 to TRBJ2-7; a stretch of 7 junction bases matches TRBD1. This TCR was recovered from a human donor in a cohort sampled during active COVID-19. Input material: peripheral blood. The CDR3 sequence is CASSPPQGMQYF. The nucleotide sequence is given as TGTGCCAGCAGTCCCCCACAGGGGATGCAGTACTTC.